A single sample gave rise to the 2 T cell receptor beta chains below, sequenced in a study of T-cell reconstitution after alpha-beta-depleted transplantation in children. Unique molecular identifiers were incorporated during preparation of the TCRbeta library. TCRdb ran MiXCR on the PCR reads and lists one entry per CDR3 protein. This table has 200,000 to 250,000 distinct CDR3 sequences, around 9.9% appearing once. Sequenced material: PBMCs, taken before TCRalphabeta/CD19-depleted stem cell transplant. The receptors derive from a child under three years old with acute myeloid leukemia, due to receive a stem cell transplant.

This clonotype was counted many times. The CDR3 DNA reads as TGTGCCAGCGGCCCGACAGGGAGGTCTTACAATGAGCAGTTCTTC. It encodes CASGPTGRSYNEQFF. The chain is built from TRBV12-3 or TRBV12-4 and TRBJ2-1; weak D call: TRBD1 (7 bases). CDR3 size: 15 residues. The V end lost 8 bases, the J end lost 4 bases, and 18 bases lay between the germline ends.

This chain uses TRBV18 with TRBJ2-1; D gene ambiguous. V gave up 2 bases and J gave up 1 base, with 12 bases separating them. The CDR3 sequence is 16 residues long. Germline V gene sequence: CDR1 KGHSH, CDR2 LQKENI. The CDR3 nucleotides read TGTGCCAGCTCACCATTAGTCGTGGGGTCCTACAATGAGCAGTTCTTC. Translation: CASSPLVVGSYNEQFF.